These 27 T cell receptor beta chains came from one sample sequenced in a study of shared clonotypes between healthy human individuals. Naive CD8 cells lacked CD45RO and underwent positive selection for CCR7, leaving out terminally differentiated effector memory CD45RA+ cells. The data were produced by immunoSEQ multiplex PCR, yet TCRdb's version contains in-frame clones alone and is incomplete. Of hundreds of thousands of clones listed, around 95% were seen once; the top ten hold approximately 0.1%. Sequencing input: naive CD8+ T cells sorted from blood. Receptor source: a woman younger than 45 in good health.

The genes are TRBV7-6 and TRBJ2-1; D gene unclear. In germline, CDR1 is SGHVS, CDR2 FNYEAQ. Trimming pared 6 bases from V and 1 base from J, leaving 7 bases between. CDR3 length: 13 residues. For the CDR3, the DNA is TGTGCCAGCAGTTCGGTATCCTACAATGAGCAGTTCTTC. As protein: CASSSVSYNEQFF.

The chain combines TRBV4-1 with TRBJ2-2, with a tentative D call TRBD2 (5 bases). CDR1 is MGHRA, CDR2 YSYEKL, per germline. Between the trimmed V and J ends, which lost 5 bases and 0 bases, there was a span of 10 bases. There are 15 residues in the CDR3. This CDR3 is CASSFGLSNTGELFF. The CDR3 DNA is TGCGCCAGCAGCTTCGGACTTTCGAACACCGGGGAGCTGTTTTTT.

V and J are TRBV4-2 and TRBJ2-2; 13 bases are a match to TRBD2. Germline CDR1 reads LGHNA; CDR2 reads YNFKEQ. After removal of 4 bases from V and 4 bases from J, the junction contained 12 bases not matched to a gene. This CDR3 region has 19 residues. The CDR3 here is CASSLYGLAGAEGTGELFF. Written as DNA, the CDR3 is TGTGCCAGCAGCCTTTACGGACTAGCGGGAGCCGAGGGCACCGGGGAGCTGTTTTTT.

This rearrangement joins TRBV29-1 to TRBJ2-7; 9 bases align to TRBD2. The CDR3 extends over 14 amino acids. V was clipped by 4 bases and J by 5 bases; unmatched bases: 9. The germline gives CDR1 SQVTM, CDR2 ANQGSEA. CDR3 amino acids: CSVVIAGVLDEQYF. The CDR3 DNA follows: TGCAGCGTTGTTATAGCGGGAGTTTTGGACGAGCAGTACTTC.

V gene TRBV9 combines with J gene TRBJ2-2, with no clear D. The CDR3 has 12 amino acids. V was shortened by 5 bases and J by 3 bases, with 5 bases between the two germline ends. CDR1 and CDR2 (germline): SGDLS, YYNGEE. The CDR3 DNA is TGTGCCAGCAGTGATTACACCGGGGAGCTGTTTTTT. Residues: CASSDYTGELFF.

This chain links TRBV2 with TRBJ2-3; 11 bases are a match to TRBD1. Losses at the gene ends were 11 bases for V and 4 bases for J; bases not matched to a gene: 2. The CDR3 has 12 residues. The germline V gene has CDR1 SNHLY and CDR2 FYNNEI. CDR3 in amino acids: CAGQGAADTQYF. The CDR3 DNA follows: TGTGCCGGACAGGGGGCTGCAGATACGCAGTATTTT. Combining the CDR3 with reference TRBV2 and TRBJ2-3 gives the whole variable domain EPEVTQTPSHQVTQMGQEVILRCVPISNHLYFYWYRQILGQKVEFLVSFYNNEISEKSEIFDDQFSVERPDGSNFTLKIRSTKLEDSAMYFCAGQGAADTQYFGPGTRLTVL.

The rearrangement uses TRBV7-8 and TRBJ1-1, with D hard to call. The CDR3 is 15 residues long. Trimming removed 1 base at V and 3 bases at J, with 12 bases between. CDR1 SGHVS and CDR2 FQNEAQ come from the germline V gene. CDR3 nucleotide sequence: TGTGCCAGCAGCTTAGGGGGATTAAAGGACACTGAAGCTTTCTTT. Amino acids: CASSLGGLKDTEAFF.

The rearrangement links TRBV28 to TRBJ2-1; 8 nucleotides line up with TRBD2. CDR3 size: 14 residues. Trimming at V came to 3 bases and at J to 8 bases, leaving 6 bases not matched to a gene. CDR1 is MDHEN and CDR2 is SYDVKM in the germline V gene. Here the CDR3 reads CASSLRAGVDEQFF. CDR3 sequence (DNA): TGTGCCAGCAGTTTGCGAGCGGGAGTAGATGAGCAGTTCTTC.

CDR3 sequence reads: CSAKIAGAYNEQFF. CDR3 coding DNA: TGCAGCGCCAAAATAGCGGGAGCCTACAATGAGCAGTTCTTC. The gene calls are TRBV29-1 and TRBJ2-1, with 9 bases identical to TRBD2. This CDR3 is built from 14 residues. Germline CDR1 is SQVTM and CDR2 is ANQGSEA. After removal of 7 bases from V and 2 bases from J, the junction contained 6 bases not matched to a gene.

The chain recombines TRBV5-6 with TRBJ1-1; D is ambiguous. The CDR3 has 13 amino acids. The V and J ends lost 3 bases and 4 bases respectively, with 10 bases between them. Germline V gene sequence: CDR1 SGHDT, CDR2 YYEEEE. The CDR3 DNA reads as TGTGCCAGCAGCTCCACCCAAGGCACTGAAGCTTTCTTT. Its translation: CASSSTQGTEAFF.

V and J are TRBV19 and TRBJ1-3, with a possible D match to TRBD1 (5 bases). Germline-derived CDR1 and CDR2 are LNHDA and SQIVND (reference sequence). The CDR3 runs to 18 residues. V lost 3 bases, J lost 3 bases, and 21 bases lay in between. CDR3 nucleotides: TGTGCCAGTAGTATTTGGGACGAACTCGGGCGAGGTGGAAACACCATATATTTT. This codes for CASSIWDELGRGGNTIYF.

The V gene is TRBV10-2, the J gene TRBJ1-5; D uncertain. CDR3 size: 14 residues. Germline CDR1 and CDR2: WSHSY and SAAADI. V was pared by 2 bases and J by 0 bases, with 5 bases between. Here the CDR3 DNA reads TGCGCCAGCAGTGAGGTCAGTAGCAATCAGCCCCAGCATTTT. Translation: CASSEVSSNQPQHF.

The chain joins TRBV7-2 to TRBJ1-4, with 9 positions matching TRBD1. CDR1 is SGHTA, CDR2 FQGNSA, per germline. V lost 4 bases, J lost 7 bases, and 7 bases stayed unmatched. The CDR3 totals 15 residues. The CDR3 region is CASSSSGQGIEKLFF. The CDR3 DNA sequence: TGTGCCAGCAGCTCCTCGGGACAGGGTATTGAAAAACTGTTTTTT.

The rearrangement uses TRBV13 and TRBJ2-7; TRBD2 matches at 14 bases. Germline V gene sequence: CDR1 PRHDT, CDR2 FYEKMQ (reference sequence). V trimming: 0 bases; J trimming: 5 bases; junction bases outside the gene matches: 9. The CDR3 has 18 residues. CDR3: CASSLGLTSGRAENEQYF. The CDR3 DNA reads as TGTGCCAGCAGCTTAGGCCTGACTAGCGGGAGGGCCGAAAACGAGCAGTACTTC.

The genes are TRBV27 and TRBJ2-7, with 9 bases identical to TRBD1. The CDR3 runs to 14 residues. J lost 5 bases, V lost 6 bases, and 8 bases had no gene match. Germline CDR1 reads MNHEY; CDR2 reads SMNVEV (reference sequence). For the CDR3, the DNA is TGTGCCAGCAGCACAGGGGGCACAATCCACGAGCAGTACTTC. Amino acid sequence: CASSTGGTIHEQYF.

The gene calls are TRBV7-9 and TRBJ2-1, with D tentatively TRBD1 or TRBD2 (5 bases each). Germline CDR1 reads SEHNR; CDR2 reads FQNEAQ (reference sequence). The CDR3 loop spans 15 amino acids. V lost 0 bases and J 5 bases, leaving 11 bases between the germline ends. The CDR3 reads CASSLAEGTHNEQFF. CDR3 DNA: TGTGCCAGCAGCTTAGCGGAAGGGACCCACAATGAGCAGTTCTTC.

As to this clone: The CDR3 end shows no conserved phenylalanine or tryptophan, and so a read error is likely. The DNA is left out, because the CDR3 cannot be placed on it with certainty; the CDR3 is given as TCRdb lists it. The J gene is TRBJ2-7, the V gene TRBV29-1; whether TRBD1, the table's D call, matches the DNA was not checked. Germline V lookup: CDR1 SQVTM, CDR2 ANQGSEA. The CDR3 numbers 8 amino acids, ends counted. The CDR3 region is CSVASGPR.

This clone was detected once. CDR3 sequence reads: CASSRLAEADEQYF. The DNA of the CDR3 is TGTGCCAGCAGTCGACTAGCGGAAGCCGACGAGCAGTACTTC. The J gene is TRBJ2-7, the V gene TRBV28, with 9 bases lining up with TRBD2. Germline lookup yields CDR1 MDHEN and CDR2 SYDVKM. Unmatched junction bases numbered 7, after V lost 5 bases and J lost 5 bases. This CDR3 comprises 14 residues.

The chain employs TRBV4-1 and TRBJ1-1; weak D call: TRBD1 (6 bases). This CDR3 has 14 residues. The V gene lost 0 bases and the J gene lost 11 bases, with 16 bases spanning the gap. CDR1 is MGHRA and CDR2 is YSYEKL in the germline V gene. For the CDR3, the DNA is TGCGCCAGCAGCCAAGACAGGGGCCGAGATGGGGCTTTCTTT. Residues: CASSQDRGRDGAFF.

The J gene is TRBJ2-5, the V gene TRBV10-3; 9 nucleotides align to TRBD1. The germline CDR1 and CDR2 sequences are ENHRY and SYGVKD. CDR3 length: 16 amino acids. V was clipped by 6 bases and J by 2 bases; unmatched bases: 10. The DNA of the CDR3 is TGTGCCATCAGGGAGGGACAGGGAGTAGAGCAAGAGACCCAGTACTTC. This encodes CAIREGQGVEQETQYF.

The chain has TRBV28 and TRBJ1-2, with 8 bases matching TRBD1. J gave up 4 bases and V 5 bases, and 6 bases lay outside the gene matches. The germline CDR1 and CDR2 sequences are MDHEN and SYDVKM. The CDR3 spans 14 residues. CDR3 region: CASSHGQGIYGYTF. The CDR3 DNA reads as TGTGCCAGCAGTCACGGACAGGGTATCTATGGCTACACCTTC.

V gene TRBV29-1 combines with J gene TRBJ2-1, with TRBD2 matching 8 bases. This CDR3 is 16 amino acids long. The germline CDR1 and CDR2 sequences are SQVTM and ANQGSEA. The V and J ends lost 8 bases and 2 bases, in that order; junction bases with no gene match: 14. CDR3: CSIAGREGRTYNEQFF. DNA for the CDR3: TGCAGCATCGCCGGCCGGGAGGGCCGGACCTACAATGAGCAGTTCTTC.

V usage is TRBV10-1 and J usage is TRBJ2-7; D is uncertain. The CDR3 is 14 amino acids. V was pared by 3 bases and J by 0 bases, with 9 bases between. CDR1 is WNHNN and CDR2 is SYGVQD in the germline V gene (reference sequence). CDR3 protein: CASSEFRSSYEQYF. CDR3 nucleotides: TGCGCCAGCAGTGAATTCCGGAGCTCCTACGAGCAGTACTTC.

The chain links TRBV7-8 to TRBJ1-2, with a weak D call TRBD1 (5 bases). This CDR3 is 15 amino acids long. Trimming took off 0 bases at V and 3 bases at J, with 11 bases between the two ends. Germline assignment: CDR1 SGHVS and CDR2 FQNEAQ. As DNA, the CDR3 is TGTGCCAGCAGCTTAGCGGTAGGGGCCTACTATGGCTACACCTTC. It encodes CASSLAVGAYYGYTF.

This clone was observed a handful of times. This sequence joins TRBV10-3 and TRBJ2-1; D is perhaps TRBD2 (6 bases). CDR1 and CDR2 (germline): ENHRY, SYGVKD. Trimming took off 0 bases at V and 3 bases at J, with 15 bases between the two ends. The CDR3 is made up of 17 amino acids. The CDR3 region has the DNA TGTGCCATCAGTGAGTCGGAAGGTAGCGGAGACTACAATGAGCAGTTCTTC. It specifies CAISESEGSGDYNEQFF.

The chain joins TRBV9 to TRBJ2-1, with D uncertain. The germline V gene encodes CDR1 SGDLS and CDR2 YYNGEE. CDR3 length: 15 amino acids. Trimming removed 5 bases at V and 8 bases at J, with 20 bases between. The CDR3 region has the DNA TGTGCCAGCAGTCAAAATACCGACACGCCTCATGAGCAGTTCTTC. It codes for CASSQNTDTPHEQFF.

CDR3 sequence: CASSVGGRDQETQYF. The CDR3 DNA sequence: TGTGCCAGCAGCGTAGGAGGGAGGGATCAAGAGACCCAGTACTTC. The chain links TRBV9 to TRBJ2-5, with 7 bases matching TRBD2. V gave up 0 bases and J gave up 2 bases; unmatched junction bases: 4. The CDR3 is made up of 15 amino acids. The V gene's germline CDR1 is SGDLS and CDR2 YYNGEE.